The entry that follows covers one T cell receptor (beta chain) sequence. The data were obtained in a study of blood T cell repertoires in COVID-19. The V segment lost 4 bases and the J segment 5 bases; nucleotides outside the gene matches: 10. Germline V lookup: CDR1 MNHEY, CDR2 SVGAGI. CDR3 size: 15 residues. In the authors' methods: Reference gene primers were amplified, and this amplification served to estimate nucleated cell counts. Clones were read by immunoSEQ multiplex PCR, and TCRdb kept only the in-frame ones, dropping some. V and J calls plus clone size are reproduced from that table; the DNA served to infer D and trimming. The sample carries 200,000 to 250,000 clones, roughly 86% recorded once.

The sequencing input was peripheral blood. The chain is built from TRBV6-5 and TRBJ1-2, with TRBD1 matching 7 bases. The sequence came from a young woman who had recovered from COVID-19. The DNA of the CDR3 is TGTGCCAGCAGTTCCCCAGGGGGAAATGGTTATGGCTACACCTTC. This translates into CASSSPGGNGYGYTF.